The source of this T cell receptor beta chain is a study of beta chain features in type 1 diabetes. The study's findings and limits: Since sequencing was performed on cDNA, cells with high TCR expression could be over-represented.

As every portion of the isolated RNA was reverse transcribed, the sequencing read expressed TCRB transcripts. TCRdb's copy holds only in-frame clones and misses some; the assay was immunoSEQ multiplex PCR. The sample has 400,000 to 450,000 clones, about 15% seen once. The CDR3 loop spans 16 amino acids. This clone was counted only a few times. Antigen unknown. The authors took one heparinised blood draw, averaging roughly 120 mL, from each donor. This clonotype originated in a man younger than 45 in good health. The sample consisted of naive CD4+ T cells from blood. The chain couples TRBV21-1 to TRBJ2-3; the table gives TRBD2 as D, unverified against the DNA. TRBV21-1 is shown as a pseudogene. In DNA, the CDR3 is TGTGCCAGCAGCAAAGGGCTAGCGGAAAACACAGATACGCAGTATTTT. This translates into CASSKGLAENTDTQYF.